One sample yielded the 13 T cell receptor beta chains listed below, sequenced in a study of cytomegalovirus exposure and HLA in healthy donors. A multiplex PCR was run with 60 Vbeta primers and 13 Jbeta primers. Clones were read by immunoSEQ multiplex PCR, and TCRdb kept only the in-frame ones, dropping some. This sample has about 85,000 clones, with 75% to 85% found just once. Source material: PBMCs. These receptors were taken from a man aged 50 or older in good health and CMV-seropositive.

The chain links TRBV6-1 to TRBJ1-1, with D possibly matching TRBD1 (5 bases). V lost 7 bases, J lost 9 bases, and 21 bases lay in between. CDR3 size: 14 residues. The V gene's germline CDR1 is MNHNS and CDR2 SASEGT. The chain's CDR3 is CASTPGGGRQKAFF. The CDR3 nucleotides are TGTGCCAGCACTCCCGGCGGGGGGAGACAGAAAGCTTTCTTT.

The chain couples TRBV29-1 to TRBJ1-5; TRBD1 matches 7 bases. V lost 3 bases, J lost 6 bases, and 8 bases stayed unmatched. This CDR3 has 14 residues. Per germline, CDR1 SQVTM and CDR2 ANQGSEA. CDR3 sequence reads: CSVDVAGGGQPQHF. CDR3 bases: TGCAGCGTTGATGTGGCAGGGGGTGGTCAGCCCCAGCATTTT.

About this clone: Germline and junction disagree at one end, which may indicate a read error. The chain joins TRBV7-9 to TRBJ2-5, with unresolved D. The CDR3 contains 14 residues. CDR1 SEHNR and CDR2 FQNEAQ come from the germline V gene (reference sequence). The CDR3 protein is CSSSLEQIRETQYF. DNA for the CDR3: TGTTCCAGCAGCTTAGAACAGATCCGGGAGACCCAGTACTTC.

The table lists this clone with a few counts. The chain employs TRBV19 and TRBJ2-3, with TRBD2 matching over 11 bases. Germline CDR1 reads LNHDA; CDR2 reads SQIVND (reference sequence). The CDR3 has 15 amino acids. V shed 5 bases and J 5 bases; nucleotides not matched to a gene: 6. CDR3 amino acids: CASSSLAGARDTQYF. The DNA for the CDR3 is TGTGCCAGTAGTTCACTAGCGGGAGCAAGAGATACGCAGTATTTT.

Only a few counts were recorded for this clone. One end of the junction is discordant with germline, which a read error may explain. The chain carries TRBV7-2 and TRBJ2-7, with no clear D. Germline CDR1 and CDR2: SGHTA and FQGNSA. This CDR3 has 16 residues. In nucleotides, the CDR3 is TGCGCCAGCAGCCAAGATCGCGCCCTGATTTCCTACGAGCAGTACTTC. This encodes CASSQDRALISYEQYF.

The rearrangement uses TRBV19 and TRBJ2-3; 9 bases align to TRBD2. CDR1 and CDR2 from the germline V gene are LNHDA and SQIVND (reference sequence). The CDR3 has 14 amino acids. Trimming removed 8 bases from V and 3 bases from J; junction bases left unmatched: 6. This CDR3 reads CASYDLAGTDTQYF. CDR3 coding DNA: TGTGCCAGTTACGACCTAGCGGGGACAGATACGCAGTATTTT.

V usage is TRBV12-5 and J usage is TRBJ2-4, with 14 positions matching TRBD2. The CDR3 loop spans 18 amino acids. J lost 1 base, V lost 6 bases, and 8 bases had no gene match. From germline, CDR1 is LGHNT and CDR2 FRNRAP. The CDR3 DNA is TGTGCTAGTGGGTCGGGACTAGCGGGAGTGGCGGCCAAAAACATTCAGTACTTC. This translates into CASGSGLAGVAAKNIQYF. Looking up the rest from reference TRBV12-5 and TRBJ2-4 gives the full variable domain: DARVTQTPRHKVTEMGQEVTMRCQPILGHNTVFWYRQTMMQGLELLAYFRNRAPLDDSGMPKDRFSAEMPDATLATLKIQPSEPRDSAVYFCASGSGLAGVAAKNIQYFGAGTRLSVL.

V gene TRBV29-1 combines with J gene TRBJ1-1; 8 bases agree with TRBD1. V shed 6 bases and J 8 bases; nucleotides not matched to a gene: 5. The CDR3 contains 11 residues. The germline V gene encodes CDR1 SQVTM and CDR2 ANQGSEA. DNA for the CDR3: TGCAGCGTGATCCGGACAGGGGAAGCTTTCTTT. This codes for CSVIRTGEAFF.

The rearrangement uses TRBV5-1 and TRBJ2-1; 7 bases line up with TRBD1. J lost 9 bases, V lost 0 bases, and 6 bases had no gene match. CDR1 is SGHRS and CDR2 is YFSETQ in the germline V gene. The CDR3 consists of 14 residues. DNA for the CDR3: TGCGCCAGCAGCTTGGGACAGGGTAGGACTGAGCAGTTCTTC. Translated, it gives CASSLGQGRTEQFF.

The chain has TRBV11-2 and TRBJ2-7, with D hard to call. V gave up 1 base and J gave up 7 bases, with 17 bases separating them. Germline V CDR1 and CDR2: SGHAT, FQNNGV. CDR3 length equals 15 residues. CDR3 nucleotides: TGTGCCAGCAGCTTAGGGGCCACTGCCCCTCGGGAGCAGTACTTC. This sequence encodes CASSLGATAPREQYF.

The chain has TRBV9 and TRBJ2-3; D remains ambiguous. Germline-derived CDR1 and CDR2 are SGDLS and YYNGEE. This CDR3 is 13 amino acids long. V was cut by 3 bases and J by 5 bases, with 10 bases left in between. The CDR3 protein is CASSANNEDTQYF. The CDR3 DNA sequence: TGTGCCAGCAGCGCAAACAATGAAGATACGCAGTATTTT.

The V call is TRBV19, the J call TRBJ2-4, with 8 nucleotides matching TRBD2. Unmatched junction bases numbered 17, after V lost 7 bases and J lost 3 bases. From germline, CDR1 is LNHDA and CDR2 SQIVND (reference sequence). CDR3 size: 18 residues. CDR3 bases: TGTGCCAGTACCTCTAGCGGGTCCCTCCCCCGGGGCAAAAACATTCAGTACTTC. Translation gives CASTSSGSLPRGKNIQYF. The whole variable domain, remainder taken from reference TRBV19 and TRBJ2-4, is DGGITQSPKYLFRKEGQNVTLSCEQNLNHDAMYWYRQDPGQGLRLIYYSQIVNDFQKGDIAEGYSVSREKKESFPLTVTSAQKNPTAFYLCASTSSGSLPRGKNIQYFGAGTRLSVL.

The rearrangement uses TRBV10-1 and TRBJ1-5, with D hard to call. CDR3 length equals 16 residues. Per the germline V gene, CDR1 is WNHNN and CDR2 is SYGVQD (reference sequence). The ends were cut back, 4 bases at V and 5 bases at J, with 18 bases in the middle. The chain's CDR3 is CASSGWAGHSYQPQHF. Written as DNA, the CDR3 is TGCGCCAGCAGTGGGTGGGCAGGCCATTCTTATCAGCCCCAGCATTTT.